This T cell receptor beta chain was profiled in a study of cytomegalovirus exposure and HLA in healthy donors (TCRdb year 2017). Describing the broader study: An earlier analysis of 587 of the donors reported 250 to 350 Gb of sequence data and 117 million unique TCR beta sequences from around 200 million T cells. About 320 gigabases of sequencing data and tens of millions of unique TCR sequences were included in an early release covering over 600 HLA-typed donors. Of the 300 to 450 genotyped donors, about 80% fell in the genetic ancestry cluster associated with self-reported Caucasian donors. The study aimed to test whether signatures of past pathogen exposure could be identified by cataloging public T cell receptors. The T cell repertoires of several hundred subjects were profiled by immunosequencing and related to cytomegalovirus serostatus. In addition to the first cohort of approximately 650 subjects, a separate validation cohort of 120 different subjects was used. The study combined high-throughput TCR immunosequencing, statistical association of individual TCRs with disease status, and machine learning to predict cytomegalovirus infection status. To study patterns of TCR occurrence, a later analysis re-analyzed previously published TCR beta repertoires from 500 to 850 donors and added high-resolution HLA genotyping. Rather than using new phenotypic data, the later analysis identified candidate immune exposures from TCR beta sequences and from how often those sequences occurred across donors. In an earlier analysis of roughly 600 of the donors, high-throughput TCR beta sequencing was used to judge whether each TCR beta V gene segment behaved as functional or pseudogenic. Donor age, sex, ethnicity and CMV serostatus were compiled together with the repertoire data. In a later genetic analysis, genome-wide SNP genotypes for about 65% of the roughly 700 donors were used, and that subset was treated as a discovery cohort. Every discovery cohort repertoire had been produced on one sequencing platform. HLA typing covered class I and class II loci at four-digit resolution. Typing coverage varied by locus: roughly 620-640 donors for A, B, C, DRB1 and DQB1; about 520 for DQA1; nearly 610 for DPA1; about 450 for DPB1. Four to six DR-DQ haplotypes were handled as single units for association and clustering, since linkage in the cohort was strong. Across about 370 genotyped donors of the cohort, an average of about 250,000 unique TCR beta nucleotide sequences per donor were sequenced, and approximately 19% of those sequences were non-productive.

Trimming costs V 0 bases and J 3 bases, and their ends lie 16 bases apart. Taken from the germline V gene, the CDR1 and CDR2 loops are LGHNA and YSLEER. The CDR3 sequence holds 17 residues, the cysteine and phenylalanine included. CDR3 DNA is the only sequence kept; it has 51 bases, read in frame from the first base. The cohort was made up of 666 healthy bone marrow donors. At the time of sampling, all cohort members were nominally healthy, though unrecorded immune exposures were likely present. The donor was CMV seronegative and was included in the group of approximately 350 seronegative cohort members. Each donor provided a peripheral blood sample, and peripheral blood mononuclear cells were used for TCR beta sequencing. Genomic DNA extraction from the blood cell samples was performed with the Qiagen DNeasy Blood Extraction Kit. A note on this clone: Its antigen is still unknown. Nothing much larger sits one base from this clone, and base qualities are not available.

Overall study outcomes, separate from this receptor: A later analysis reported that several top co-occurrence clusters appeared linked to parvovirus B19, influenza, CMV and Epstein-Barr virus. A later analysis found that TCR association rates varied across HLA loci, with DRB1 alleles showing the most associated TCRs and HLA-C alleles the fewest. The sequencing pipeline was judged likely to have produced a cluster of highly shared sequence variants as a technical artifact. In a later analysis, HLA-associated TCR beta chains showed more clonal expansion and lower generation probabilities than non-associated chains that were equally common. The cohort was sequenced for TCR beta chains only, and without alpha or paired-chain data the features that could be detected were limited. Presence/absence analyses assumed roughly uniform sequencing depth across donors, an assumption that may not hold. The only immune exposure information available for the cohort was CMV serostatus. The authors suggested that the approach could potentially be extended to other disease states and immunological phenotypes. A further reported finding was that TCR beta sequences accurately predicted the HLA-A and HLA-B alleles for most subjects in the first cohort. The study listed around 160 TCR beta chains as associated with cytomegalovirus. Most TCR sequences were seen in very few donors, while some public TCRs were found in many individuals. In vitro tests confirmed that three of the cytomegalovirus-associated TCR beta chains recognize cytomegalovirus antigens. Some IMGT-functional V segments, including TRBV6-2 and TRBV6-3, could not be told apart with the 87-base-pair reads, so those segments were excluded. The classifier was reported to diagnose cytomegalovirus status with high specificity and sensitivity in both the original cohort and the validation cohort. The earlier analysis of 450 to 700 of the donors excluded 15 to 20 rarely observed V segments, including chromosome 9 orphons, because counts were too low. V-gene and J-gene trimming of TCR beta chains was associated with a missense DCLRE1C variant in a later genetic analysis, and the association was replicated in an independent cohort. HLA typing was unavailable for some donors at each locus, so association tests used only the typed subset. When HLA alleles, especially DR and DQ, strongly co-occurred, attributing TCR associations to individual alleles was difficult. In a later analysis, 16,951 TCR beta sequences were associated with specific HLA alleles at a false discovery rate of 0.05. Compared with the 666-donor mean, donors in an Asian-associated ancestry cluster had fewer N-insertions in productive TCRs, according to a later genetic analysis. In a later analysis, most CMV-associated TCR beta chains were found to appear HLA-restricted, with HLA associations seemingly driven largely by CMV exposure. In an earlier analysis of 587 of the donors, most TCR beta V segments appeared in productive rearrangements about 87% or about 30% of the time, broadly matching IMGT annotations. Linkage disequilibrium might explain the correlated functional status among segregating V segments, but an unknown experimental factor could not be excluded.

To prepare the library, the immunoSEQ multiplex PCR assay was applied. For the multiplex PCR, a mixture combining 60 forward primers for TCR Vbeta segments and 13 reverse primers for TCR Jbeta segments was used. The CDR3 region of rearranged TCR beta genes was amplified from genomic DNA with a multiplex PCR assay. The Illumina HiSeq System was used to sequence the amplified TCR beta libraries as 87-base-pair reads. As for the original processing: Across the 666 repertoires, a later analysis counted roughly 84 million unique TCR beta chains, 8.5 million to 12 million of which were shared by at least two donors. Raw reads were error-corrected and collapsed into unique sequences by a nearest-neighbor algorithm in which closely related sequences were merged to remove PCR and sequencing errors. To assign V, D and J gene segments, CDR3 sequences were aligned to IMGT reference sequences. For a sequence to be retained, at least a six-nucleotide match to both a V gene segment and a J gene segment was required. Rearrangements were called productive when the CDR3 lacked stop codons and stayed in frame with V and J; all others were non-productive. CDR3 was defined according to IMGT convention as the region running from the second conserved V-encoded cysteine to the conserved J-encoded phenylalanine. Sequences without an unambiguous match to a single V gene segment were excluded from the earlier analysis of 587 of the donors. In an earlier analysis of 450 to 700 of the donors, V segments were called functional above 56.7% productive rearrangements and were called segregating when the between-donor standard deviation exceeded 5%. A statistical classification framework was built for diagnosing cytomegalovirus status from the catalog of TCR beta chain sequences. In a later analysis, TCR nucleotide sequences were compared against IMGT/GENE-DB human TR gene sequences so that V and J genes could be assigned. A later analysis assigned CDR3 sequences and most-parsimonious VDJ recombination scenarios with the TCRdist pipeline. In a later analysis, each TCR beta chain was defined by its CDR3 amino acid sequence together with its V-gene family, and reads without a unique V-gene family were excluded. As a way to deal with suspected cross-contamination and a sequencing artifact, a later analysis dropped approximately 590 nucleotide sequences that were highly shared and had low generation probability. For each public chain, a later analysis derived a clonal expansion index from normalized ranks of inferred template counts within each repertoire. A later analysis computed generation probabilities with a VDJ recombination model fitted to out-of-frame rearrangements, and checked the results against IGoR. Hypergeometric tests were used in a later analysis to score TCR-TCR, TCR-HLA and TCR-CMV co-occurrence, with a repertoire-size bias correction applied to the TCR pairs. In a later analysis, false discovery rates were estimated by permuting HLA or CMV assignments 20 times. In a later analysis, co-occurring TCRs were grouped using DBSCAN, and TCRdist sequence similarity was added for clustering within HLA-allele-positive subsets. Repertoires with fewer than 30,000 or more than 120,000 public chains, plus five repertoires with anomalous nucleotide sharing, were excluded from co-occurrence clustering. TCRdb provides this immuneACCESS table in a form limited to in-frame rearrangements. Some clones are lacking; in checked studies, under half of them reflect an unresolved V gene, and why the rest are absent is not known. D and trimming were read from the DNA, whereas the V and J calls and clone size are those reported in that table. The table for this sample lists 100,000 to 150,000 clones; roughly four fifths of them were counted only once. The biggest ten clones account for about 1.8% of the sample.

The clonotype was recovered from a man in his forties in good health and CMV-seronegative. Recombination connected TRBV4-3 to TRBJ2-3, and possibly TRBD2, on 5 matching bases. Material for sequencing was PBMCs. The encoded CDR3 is CASSQEGPRAWTDTQYF. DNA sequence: TGCGCCAGCAGCCAAGAGGGTCCGCGGGCGTGGACAGATACGCAGTATTTT.